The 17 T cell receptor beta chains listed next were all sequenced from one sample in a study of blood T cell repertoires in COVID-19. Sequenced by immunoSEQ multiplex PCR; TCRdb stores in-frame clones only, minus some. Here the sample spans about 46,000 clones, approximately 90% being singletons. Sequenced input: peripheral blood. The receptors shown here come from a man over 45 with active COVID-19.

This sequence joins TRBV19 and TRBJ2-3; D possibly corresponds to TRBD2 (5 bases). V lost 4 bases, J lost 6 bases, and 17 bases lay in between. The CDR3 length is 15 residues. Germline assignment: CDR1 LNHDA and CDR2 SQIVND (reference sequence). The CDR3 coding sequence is TGTGCCAGTAGTAGACTACTAGACTCCGCGGATACGCAGTATTTT. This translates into CASSRLLDSADTQYF.

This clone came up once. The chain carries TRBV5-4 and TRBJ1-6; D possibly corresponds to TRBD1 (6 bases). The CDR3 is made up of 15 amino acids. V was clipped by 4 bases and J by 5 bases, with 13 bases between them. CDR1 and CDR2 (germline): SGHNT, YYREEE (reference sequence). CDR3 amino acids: CASSPPAGDNSPLHF. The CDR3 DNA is TGTGCCAGCAGCCCGCCGGCAGGGGATAATTCACCCCTCCACTTT.

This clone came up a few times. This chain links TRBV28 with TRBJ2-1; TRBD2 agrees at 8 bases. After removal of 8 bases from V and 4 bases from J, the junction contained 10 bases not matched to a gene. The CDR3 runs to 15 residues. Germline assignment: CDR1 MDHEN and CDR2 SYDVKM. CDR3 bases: TGTGCCAGCCTTCCCACTAGCGGAACGTACAATGAGCAGTTCTTC. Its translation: CASLPTSGTYNEQFF.

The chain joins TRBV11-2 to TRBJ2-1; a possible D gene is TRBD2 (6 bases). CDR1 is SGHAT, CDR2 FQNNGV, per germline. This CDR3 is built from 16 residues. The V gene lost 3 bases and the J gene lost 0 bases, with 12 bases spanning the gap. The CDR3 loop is CASSFSLASSYNEQFF. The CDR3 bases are TGTGCCAGCAGCTTCTCACTAGCTTCCTCCTACAATGAGCAGTTCTTC.

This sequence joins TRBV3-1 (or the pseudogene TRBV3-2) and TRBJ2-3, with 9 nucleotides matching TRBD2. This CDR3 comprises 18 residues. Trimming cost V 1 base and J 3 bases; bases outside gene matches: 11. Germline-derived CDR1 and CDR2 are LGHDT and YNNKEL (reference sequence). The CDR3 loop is CASSQVVRRAGGTDTQYF. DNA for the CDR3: TGTGCCAGCAGCCAAGTTGTTCGGAGGGCGGGAGGGACAGATACGCAGTATTTT.

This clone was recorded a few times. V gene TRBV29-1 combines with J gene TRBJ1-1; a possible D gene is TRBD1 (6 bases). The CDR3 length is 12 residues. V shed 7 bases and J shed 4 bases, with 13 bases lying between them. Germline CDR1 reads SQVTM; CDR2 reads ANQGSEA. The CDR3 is CSERTGSTEAFF. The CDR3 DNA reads TGCAGCGAGAGAACAGGGAGCACTGAAGCTTTCTTT.

The chain's CDR3 is CASSPKSAFSYEQYF. Here the CDR3 DNA reads TGTGCCAGCAGCCCGAAGAGCGCCTTCTCCTACGAGCAGTACTTC. The rearrangement uses TRBV11-3 and TRBJ2-7; D gene uncertain. The germline CDR1 and CDR2 sequences are SGHNT and YENEEA. The CDR3 loop spans 15 amino acids. V was trimmed by 5 bases and J by 0 bases, leaving 14 bases between them.

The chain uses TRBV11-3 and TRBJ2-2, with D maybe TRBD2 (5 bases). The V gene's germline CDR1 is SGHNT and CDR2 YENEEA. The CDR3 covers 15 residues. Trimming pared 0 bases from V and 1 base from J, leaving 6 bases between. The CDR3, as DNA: TGTGCCAGCAGCTTAGAACTAGAGAACACCGGGGAGCTGTTTTTT. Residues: CASSLELENTGELFF.

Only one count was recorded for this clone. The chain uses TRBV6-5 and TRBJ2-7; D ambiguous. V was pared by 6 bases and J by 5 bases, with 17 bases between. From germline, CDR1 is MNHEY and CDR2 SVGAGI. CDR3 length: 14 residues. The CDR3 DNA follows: TGTGCCAGCAGCGCGAGCGACCGAAACCACGAGCAGTACTTC. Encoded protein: CASSASDRNHEQYF.

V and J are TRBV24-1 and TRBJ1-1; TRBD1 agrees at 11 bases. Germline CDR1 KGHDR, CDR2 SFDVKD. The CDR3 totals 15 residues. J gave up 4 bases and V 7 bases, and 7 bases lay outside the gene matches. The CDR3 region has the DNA TGTGCCACCAGACAATCCGGGACAGGGGGCACTGAAGCTTTCTTT. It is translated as CATRQSGTGGTEAFF.

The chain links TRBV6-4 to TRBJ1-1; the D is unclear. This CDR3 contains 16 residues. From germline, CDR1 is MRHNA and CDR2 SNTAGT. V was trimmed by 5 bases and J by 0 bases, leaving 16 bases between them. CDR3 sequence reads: CASSYNYRIMNTEAFF. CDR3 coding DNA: TGTGCCAGCAGTTACAATTACAGAATCATGAACACTGAAGCTTTCTTT.

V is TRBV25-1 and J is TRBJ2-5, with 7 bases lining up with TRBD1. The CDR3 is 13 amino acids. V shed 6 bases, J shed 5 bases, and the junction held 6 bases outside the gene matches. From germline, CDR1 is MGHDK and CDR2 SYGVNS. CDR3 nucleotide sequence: TGTGCCAGCAGAGGTTCAGGGGGTGAGACCCAGTACTTC. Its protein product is CASRGSGGETQYF.

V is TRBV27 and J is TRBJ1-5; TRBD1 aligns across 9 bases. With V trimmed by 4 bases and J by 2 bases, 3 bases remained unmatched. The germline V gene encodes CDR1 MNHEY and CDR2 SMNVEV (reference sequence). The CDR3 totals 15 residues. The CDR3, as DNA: TGTGCCAGCAGTTCACAGGGGGCCGGCAATCAGCCCCAGCATTTT. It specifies CASSSQGAGNQPQHF.

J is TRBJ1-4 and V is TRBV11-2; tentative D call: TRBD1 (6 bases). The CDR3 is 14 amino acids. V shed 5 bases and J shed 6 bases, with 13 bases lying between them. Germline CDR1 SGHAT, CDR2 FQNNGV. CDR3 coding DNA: TGTGCCAGCAGCCGGACAGAAAAGGATGAAAAACTGTTTTTT. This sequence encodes CASSRTEKDEKLFF. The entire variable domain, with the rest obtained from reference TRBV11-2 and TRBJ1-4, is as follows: EAGVAQSPRYKIIEKRQSVAFWCNPISGHATLYWYQQILGQGPKLLIQFQNNGVVDDSQLPKDRFSAERLKGVDSTLKIQPAKLEDSAVYLCASSRTEKDEKLFFGSGTQLSVL.

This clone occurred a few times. CDR3 nucleotides: TGTGCCAGCAGCAAAGAGGGAGGCCCCCACTTC. Translation gives CASSKEGGPHF. The chain has TRBV21-1 and TRBJ1-2. TRBV21-1 is termed a pseudogene. There are 11 residues in the CDR3.

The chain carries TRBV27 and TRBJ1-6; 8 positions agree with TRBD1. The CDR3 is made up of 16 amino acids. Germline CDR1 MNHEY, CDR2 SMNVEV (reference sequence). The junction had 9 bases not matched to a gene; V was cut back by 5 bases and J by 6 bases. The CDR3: CASSPRQGSSNSPLHF. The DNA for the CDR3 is TGTGCCAGCAGTCCCCGACAGGGGTCATCTAATTCACCCCTCCACTTT.

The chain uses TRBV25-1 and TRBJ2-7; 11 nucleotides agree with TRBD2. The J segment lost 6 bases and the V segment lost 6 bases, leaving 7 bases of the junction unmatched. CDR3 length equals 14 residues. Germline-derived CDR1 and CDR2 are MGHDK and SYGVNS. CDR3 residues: CASRPTSGIPEQYF. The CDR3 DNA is TGTGCCAGCAGACCGACTAGCGGGATACCCGAGCAGTACTTC.